The clone carrying this TCR beta chain showed up many times. Its antigen is still unknown. Germline assignment: CDR1 DFQATT and CDR2 SNEGSKA (reference sequence). Trimming took 3 bases from V and 4 from J, leaving 9 bases between them. This CDR3 has 12 residues. This entry comes from a study of T cells in Graves' hyperthyroidism and ophthalmopathy. Study results and caveats: Blood also showed most of the thyroid clonotypes that were expanded above 0.001. A model of 13 V-J features distinguished ophthalmopathy from stable hyperthyroidism.

RNA transcripts provided the source from which TCR beta CDR3 regions were amplified. Carried out on the TCR CDR3, a first-round RT-PCR used the HTBI primer set. TCRdb re-called the multiplex PCR reads through MiXCR, storing one row per CDR3 protein. The repertoire holds about 410,000 distinct CDR3 sequences, over 12% seen once, with approximately 13% in the top ten. This TCR was recovered from a man aged 18 to 29 with Graves' ophthalmopathy. Sequencing was performed on blood. V usage is TRBV20-1 and J usage is TRBJ2-5; no clear D gene. The DNA for the CDR3 is TGCAGTGCTAGTCCTCCCGGAGAGACCCAGTACTTC. Its protein product is CSASPPGETQYF.